These 31 T cell receptor beta chains came from one sample sequenced in a study of regulatory and conventional T cells in RAG deficiency. Assay: immunoSEQ multiplex PCR; the TCRdb copy retains only in-frame clones and omits some. This table has 25,000 to 35,000 clones, 90% appearing once. These data were likewise used in another study, on regulatory T cells. This second report adds: The primer mix had 52 TRBV and 13 TRBJ primers.

The sequencing sample was made of CD8+ T cells sorted from blood. The receptors shown here come from a human donor in good health.

The chain is built from TRBV15 and TRBJ2-3; D is perhaps TRBD2 (5 bases). V gave up 1 base and J gave up 5 bases, with 19 bases separating them. This CDR3 comprises 17 residues. CDR1 LNHNV and CDR2 YYDKDF come from the germline V gene (reference sequence). For the CDR3, the DNA is TGTGCCACCAGCAGAGCTTACGGGGAAAGCGTATTAGATACGCAGTATTTT. Its translation: CATSRAYGESVLDTQYF. The full variable domain, with the rest looked up from reference TRBV15 and TRBJ2-3, is DAMVIQNPRYQVTQFGKPVTLSCSQTLNHNVMYWYQQKSSQAPKLLFHYYDKDFNNEADTPDNFQSRRPNTSFCFLDIRSPGLGDTAMYLCATSRAYGESVLDTQYFGPGTRLTVL.

This sequence joins TRBV9 and TRBJ1-1; no definite D call. The CDR3 is made up of 14 amino acids. CDR1 and CDR2 (germline): SGDLS, YYNGEE. V was shortened by 1 base and J by 5 bases, with 12 bases between the two germline ends. The CDR3 DNA reads TGTGCCAGCAGCGTAAGGTACCAAGGTACTGAAGCTTTCTTT. It encodes CASSVRYQGTEAFF.

This chain links TRBV19 with TRBJ2-3, with D unresolved. Germline V gene data show CDR1 as LNHDA and CDR2 as SQIVND (reference sequence). V was pared by 5 bases and J by 2 bases, with 17 bases between. The CDR3 runs to 16 residues. The CDR3 sequence is CASSSLGYRVTDTQYF. The DNA for the CDR3 is TGTGCCAGTAGTTCTCTAGGGTATCGAGTCACAGATACGCAGTATTTT.

The rearrangement uses TRBV27 and TRBJ2-3, with D possibly matching TRBD2 (5 bases). The germline gives CDR1 MNHEY, CDR2 SMNVEV (reference sequence). CDR3 length: 16 residues. Trimming took 5 bases from V and 8 from J, leaving 23 bases between them. As DNA, the CDR3 is TGTGCCAGCAGTCCGGACTCACAAGGACTCATCTTTACGCAGTATTTT. It specifies CASSPDSQGLIFTQYF.

The chain employs TRBV11-2 and TRBJ2-5; D may be TRBD2 (6 bases). The V and J ends lost 4 bases and 3 bases respectively, with 12 bases between them. CDR3 size: 14 residues. The germline gives CDR1 SGHAT, CDR2 FQNNGV. For the CDR3, the DNA is TGTGCCAGCAGCTCCGGCGGGGCAGAAGAGACCCAGTACTTC. Translated: CASSSGGAEETQYF.

The chain joins TRBV6-1 to TRBJ2-7; D is uncertain. The CDR3 is 12 residues long. Germline loops: CDR1 MNHNS, CDR2 SASEGT. V lost 4 bases, J lost 5 bases, and 9 bases lay in between. Here the CDR3 reads CASSATQDEQYF. CDR3 bases: TGTGCCAGCAGTGCAACCCAGGACGAGCAGTACTTC.

The rearrangement joins TRBV29-1 to TRBJ1-1; D is undetermined. This CDR3 region has 11 residues. Germline CDR1 and CDR2: SQVTM and ANQGSEA. V was clipped by 3 bases and J by 3 bases, with 5 bases between them. CDR3 DNA: TGCAGCGTTGAGACCTACACTGAAGCTTTCTTT. The encoded protein is CSVETYTEAFF.

The chain uses TRBV28 and TRBJ2-3; TRBD2 matches 7 bases. The germline gives CDR1 MDHEN, CDR2 SYDVKM. V gave up 5 bases and J gave up 5 bases; unmatched junction bases: 4. The CDR3 runs to 13 residues. CDR3 protein: CASSVGRGDTQYF. The CDR3 DNA reads TGTGCCAGCAGTGTGGGGAGGGGAGATACGCAGTATTTT.

V usage is TRBV4-1 and J usage is TRBJ1-5, with 12 bases fitting TRBD1. Germline V CDR1 and CDR2: MGHRA, YSYEKL. The CDR3 extends over 16 amino acids. V lost 4 bases, J lost 6 bases, and 7 bases stayed unmatched. CDR3 bases: TGCGCCAGCAGCCCAGGGGACAGGGGGCTGGTTCAGCCCCAGCATTTT. Its protein product is CASSPGDRGLVQPQHF.

This clone occurred once. The rearrangement uses TRBV7-9 and TRBJ1-2; 7 bases agree with TRBD1. The CDR3 totals 14 residues. V shed 4 bases and J 7 bases; nucleotides not matched to a gene: 9. Germline values: CDR1 SEHNR, CDR2 FQNEAQ (reference sequence). Here the CDR3 DNA reads TGTGCCAGCAGCTCCTCCGGGACAGTGATTGGCTACACCTTC. It yields the protein CASSSSGTVIGYTF. The complete variable domain, with remaining parts taken from reference TRBV7-9 and TRBJ1-2, reads DTGVSQNPRHKITKRGQNVTFRCDPISEHNRLYWYRQTLGQGPEFLTYFQNEAQLEKSRLLSDRFSAERPKGSFSTLEIQRTEQGDSAMYLCASSSSGTVIGYTFGSGTRLTVV.

This chain links TRBV27 with TRBJ2-7, with TRBD2 matching 11 bases. The CDR3 is 15 amino acids. V lost 5 bases and J lost 0; bases outside the gene matches: 3. Germline V gene lookup returns CDR1 MNHEY and CDR2 SMNVEV (reference sequence). The CDR3 DNA is TGTGCCAGCAGTGCCGGACTAGCGGGCTCCTACGAGCAGTACTTC. This sequence encodes CASSAGLAGSYEQYF.

The chain combines TRBV7-9 with TRBJ2-7; 10 positions match TRBD1. V shed 1 base and J 2 bases; nucleotides not matched to a gene: 8. The CDR3 has 17 residues. CDR1 and CDR2 (germline): SEHNR, FQNEAQ (reference sequence). The CDR3 coding sequence is TGTGCCAGCAGCTTAGGTTCCGGGACAGGGGATCCCTACGAGCAGTACTTC. Translated, it gives CASSLGSGTGDPYEQYF.

This chain joins TRBV4-1 and TRBJ2-5; 9 bases are a match to TRBD1. The CDR3 runs to 15 residues. Germline V CDR1 and CDR2: MGHRA, YSYEKL. The ends lost 1 base at V and 5 bases at J; junction bases unmatched: 5. CDR3 coding DNA: TGCGCCAGCAGCCAAGGGGGAGGACAGGGGGAGACCCAGTACTTC. As protein: CASSQGGGQGETQYF.

The V call is TRBV6-1, the J call TRBJ1-2; D is possibly TRBD1 (5 bases). In germline, CDR1 is MNHNS, CDR2 SASEGT. Between the trimmed V and J ends, which lost 6 bases and 2 bases, there was a span of 10 bases. The CDR3 length is 13 residues. The CDR3 nucleotides are TGTGCCAGCAGAGCCGGGACCAACTATGGCTACACCTTC. Its translation is CASRAGTNYGYTF.

The J gene is TRBJ2-4, the V gene TRBV28; TRBD1 matches 7 bases. V was pared by 7 bases and J by 2 bases, with 8 bases of the junction left unmatched. CDR3 size: 15 residues. The germline CDR1 and CDR2 sequences are MDHEN and SYDVKM. CDR3 region: CASNPTGLTKNIQYF. The CDR3 coding sequence is TGTGCCAGCAACCCGACAGGGCTGACCAAAAACATTCAGTACTTC.

The chain carries TRBV5-3 and TRBJ2-3, with D possibly being TRBD2 (6 bases). TRBV5-3 is noted as an ORF with a role that remains uncertain. V gave up 3 bases and J gave up 2 bases, with 19 bases separating them. The CDR3 consists of 17 residues. The CDR3 DNA follows: TGTGCCAGAAGCTGGCCGGGGGAAGGAATGCCCACAGATACGCAGTATTTT. It translates to CARSWPGEGMPTDTQYF.

The CDR3 coding sequence is TGTGCCAGCAGCTCTTCGGGTTACGAGCAGTACTTC. Encoded protein: CASSSSGYEQYF. The chain has TRBV11-2 and TRBJ2-7, with no clear D. CDR3 size: 12 residues. Trimming stripped 4 bases from V and 4 bases from J, with 8 bases between. Germline V CDR1 and CDR2: SGHAT, FQNNGV.

The chain recombines TRBV10-2 with TRBJ2-3, with unresolved D. The CDR3 consists of 14 residues. The V end was cut by 3 bases, the J end by 2 bases, with 9 bases between. Germline CDR1 is WSHSY and CDR2 is SAAADI. CDR3 amino acids: CASSDLGFTDTQYF. DNA of the CDR3: TGCGCCAGCAGTGACTTGGGGTTCACAGATACGCAGTATTTT.

This chain uses TRBV10-3 with TRBJ1-1, with a possible D match to TRBD1 (5 bases). Trimming removed 10 bases from V and 5 bases from J, with 20 bases in between. Germline V lookup: CDR1 ENHRY, CDR2 SYGVKD. The CDR3 is 14 amino acids. The CDR3 protein is CATGNRSVGTEAFF. The DNA for the CDR3 is TGTGCCACTGGAAACAGGTCAGTAGGGACTGAAGCTTTCTTT.

The genes are TRBV19 and TRBJ1-5; TRBD1 aligns across 8 bases. Looked up from germline, CDR1 is LNHDA and CDR2 is SQIVND (reference sequence). The CDR3 length is 14 residues. The trim removed 4 bases at V and 11 bases at J, leaving 10 bases unmatched. The DNA for the CDR3 is TGTGCCAGTAGTAATTATGGACAGGGTGTAGCCCAGCATTTT. Protein: CASSNYGQGVAQHF. Supplemented by reference TRBV19 and TRBJ1-5, the full variable domain reads DGGITQSPKYLFRKEGQNVTLSCEQNLNHDAMYWYRQDPGQGLRLIYYSQIVNDFQKGDIAEGYSVSREKKESFPLTVTSAQKNPTAFYLCASSNYGQGVAQHFGDGTRLSIL.

V and J are TRBV28 and TRBJ1-5; D is perhaps TRBD1 (5 bases). The germline CDR1 and CDR2 sequences are MDHEN and SYDVKM. This CDR3 is built from 13 residues. V was cut by 7 bases and J by 7 bases, with 14 bases left in between. The CDR3 is CASTSGLRQPQHF. For the CDR3, the DNA is TGTGCCAGCACTTCAGGGCTGCGGCAGCCCCAGCATTTT.

This clone was observed a single time. V and J are TRBV7-2 and TRBJ1-1; D is perhaps TRBD1 (6 bases). The CDR3 is 12 amino acids. Between the trimmed V and J ends, which lost 5 bases and 9 bases, there was a span of 13 bases. Germline CDR1 SGHTA, CDR2 FQGNSA. This CDR3 reads CASSHRTDQAFF. CDR3 nucleotides: TGTGCCAGCAGCCACCGGACAGATCAAGCTTTCTTT.

The chain combines TRBV28 with TRBJ1-3, with TRBD1 as a possible D gene (5 bases). Germline V gene sequence: CDR1 MDHEN, CDR2 SYDVKM. The CDR3 consists of 15 residues. Between the trimmed V and J ends, which lost 4 bases and 4 bases, there was a span of 14 bases. In nucleotides, the CDR3 is TGTGCCAGCAGTTCCCCAGGGTTGAGCGGAAACACCATATATTTT. Its translation is CASSSPGLSGNTIYF.

This clone has just one count. DNA for the CDR3: TGTGCCAGTTCAAGGGGGTTTGTCACTGAAGCTTTCTTT. Residues: CASSRGFVTEAFF. The chain employs TRBV19 and TRBJ1-1; D perhaps matches TRBD1 (6 bases). The CDR3 sequence is 13 residues long. Deletions cut 8 bases from V and 4 bases from J, with 14 bases between. Looked up from germline, CDR1 is LNHDA and CDR2 is SQIVND (reference sequence). Supplemented by reference TRBV19 and TRBJ1-1, the full variable domain reads DGGITQSPKYLFRKEGQNVTLSCEQNLNHDAMYWYRQDPGQGLRLIYYSQIVNDFQKGDIAEGYSVSREKKESFPLTVTSAQKNPTAFYLCASSRGFVTEAFFGQGTRLTVV.

This clone was seen a single time. This sequence joins TRBV7-6 and TRBJ2-7; TRBD1 matches at 7 bases. The V gene end was trimmed by 11 bases and the J gene end by 3 bases; junction bases not matched to a gene: 16. The CDR3 is made up of 15 amino acids. Germline V CDR1 and CDR2: SGHVS, FNYEAQ. The chain's CDR3 is CAVGPTGTENYEQYF. CDR3 nucleotides: TGTGCCGTTGGCCCCACTGGGACAGAGAACTACGAGCAGTACTTC.

V gene TRBV5-5 combines with J gene TRBJ2-5, with 8 bases lining up with TRBD2. CDR1 and CDR2 (germline): SGHKS, YYEKEE (reference sequence). V gave up 0 bases and J gave up 5 bases; unmatched junction bases: 9. The CDR3 extends over 16 amino acids. The CDR3 reads CASSLERELPPETQYF. CDR3 in DNA: TGTGCCAGCAGCTTGGAGCGGGAGCTACCCCCGGAGACCCAGTACTTC. Combining the CDR3 with reference TRBV5-5 and TRBJ2-5 gives the whole variable domain DAGVTQSPTHLIKTRGQQVTLRCSPISGHKSVSWYQQVLGQGPQFIFQYYEKEERGRGNFPDRFSARQFPNYSSELNVNALLLGDSALYLCASSLERELPPETQYFGPGTRLLVL.

CDR3 residues: CASSFKGAYEQYF. CDR3 nucleotides: TGTGCCAGCAGCTTCAAGGGGGCCTACGAGCAGTACTTC. The chain combines TRBV11-1 with TRBJ2-7, with D maybe TRBD1 (6 bases). Germline-derived CDR1 and CDR2 are SGHAT and FQDESV (reference sequence). V dropped 3 bases and J dropped 2 bases, with 8 bases sitting between them. The length of the CDR3 is 13 residues.

DNA for the CDR3: TGTGCCAGTGGAGAAGGAGGGGTGTACGAGCAGTACTTC. Residues: CASGEGGVYEQYF. The chain has TRBV27 and TRBJ2-7; D is possibly TRBD2 (6 bases). CDR3 length: 13 residues. Trimming removed 9 bases from V and 4 bases from J, with 16 bases in between. Germline values: CDR1 MNHEY, CDR2 SMNVEV (reference sequence).

This sequence joins TRBV27 and TRBJ2-3; a possible D gene is TRBD2 (6 bases). This CDR3 has 16 amino acids. Looked up from germline, CDR1 is MNHEY and CDR2 is SMNVEV (reference sequence). V gave up 6 bases and J gave up 2 bases, with 18 bases separating them. CDR3 nucleotides: TGTGCCAGCAGCACTGCACTCGGGGGTAACACAGATACGCAGTATTTT. It encodes CASSTALGGNTDTQYF.

This clone showed up just once. The chain recombines TRBV9 with TRBJ2-2; TRBD2 agrees at 7 bases. Germline V gives CDR1 SGDLS, CDR2 YYNGEE. V dropped 0 bases and J dropped 6; count of bases not matched to a gene: 5. CDR3 size: 15 residues. CDR3 sequence: CASSVGGGSAGELFF. CDR3 coding DNA: TGTGCCAGCAGCGTAGGCGGGGGTAGTGCCGGGGAGCTGTTTTTT.

The chain combines TRBV7-3 with TRBJ1-1; a weak D match, TRBD1 (5 bases). Looked up from germline, CDR1 is SGHTA and CDR2 is FQGTGA. The CDR3 has 14 residues. V lost 4 bases and J lost 3, with 12 bases in between. The CDR3 DNA is TGTGCCAGCAGCTCTTACGGGGGTTACACTGAAGCTTTCTTT. Protein product: CASSSYGGYTEAFF.